This is a list of T cell receptor beta chains from one sample in a study of blood T cells in healthy people across ages. TCRdb called the 5' RACE reads again in MiXCR, with one record for every CDR3 protein. The profile shows more than 800,000 distinct CDR3 sequences, 29% of them singletons. The sample was blood. The receptors originated from a woman older than 75 in good health. The CDR3 runs from the conserved cysteine through the conserved F or W. A D gene is named only where the DNA matches it firmly. Part of the rows lack a size; the others show once, few, many or a class for expanded clones.

d_call	v_call	j_call	clone_size	cdr3_nt	cdr3_aa
-	TRBV6-2/TRBV6-3	TRBJ1-2	many	TGTGCCAGCAGTAACAAGATTGCGGCCTATGGCTACACCTTC	CASSNKIAAYGYTF
TRBD1	TRBV10-3	TRBJ2-7	many	TGTGCCATCAGTTCCCTCGGGACAGGAGGGGGGGAGCAGTACTTC	CAISSLGTGGGEQYF
-	TRBV7-2	TRBJ2-7	many	TGTGCCAGCAGCCTCGCATTGGGTTACGAGCAGTACTTC	CASSLALGYEQYF
-	TRBV6-5	TRBJ1-5	once	TGTGCCTCCCACGAAGGGCTCGTCGGGCAGCCCCAGCATTTT	CASHEGLVGQPQHF
TRBD2	TRBV7-2	TRBJ2-1	-	TGTGCCAGCATAAGTAGCGGGACCTACAATGAGCAGTTCTTC	CASISSGTYNEQFF
TRBD2	TRBV7-2	TRBJ2-3	few	TGTGCCAGCAGCTTAGTAAGCCTAGCGGGATCAGATACGCAGTATTTT	CASSLVSLAGSDTQYF
TRBD2	TRBV29-1	TRBJ2-7	many	TGCAGCGCCTCCTTGACTAGCGGGGGGGGCTCCTACGAGCAGTACTTC	CSASLTSGGGSYEQYF
-	TRBV20-1	TRBJ2-1	many	TGCAGTGCTAGAGATGAACTTCGGGGGACCGGGACCTACAATGAGCAGTTCTTC	CSARDELRGTGTYNEQFF
TRBD1	TRBV7-8	TRBJ1-2	few	TGTGCCAGCAGCTTAGATCCGGGACAGGAACACTATGGCTACACCTTC	CASSLDPGQEHYGYTF
TRBD2	TRBV6-4	TRBJ2-1	many	TGTGCCAGCAGTGACTCGACTGGGGAGGGGACTAGTATCTATGAGCAGTTCTTC	CASSDSTGEGTSIYEQFF
-	TRBV20-1	TRBJ1-2	-	TGCAGTGCTAGAGCCCCAGCGGGGGATGGCTACACCTTC	CSARAPAGDGYTF
TRBD1	TRBV13	TRBJ1-1	-	TGTGCCAGCAGCGTAGGTTTAACAGGGGGTAGGTCTGAAGCTTTCTTT	CASSVGLTGGRSEAFF
TRBD1	TRBV4-1	TRBJ2-1	many	TGCGCCAGCAGTGGACAGGGTAACTCCTACAATGAGCAGTTCTTC	CASSGQGNSYNEQFF
TRBD1	TRBV14	TRBJ1-1	-	TGTGCCAGCAGCCAAACACCGGGACAGCCAAGACCTGAAGCTTTCTTT	CASSQTPGQPRPEAFF
-	TRBV6-2/TRBV6-3	TRBJ1-2	-	TGTGCCAGCAGTTTTTACGCAACCATCAACTATGGCTACACCTTC	CASSFYATINYGYTF
-	TRBV24-1	TRBJ2-2	-	TGTGCCACCAGTGACTTCAAAGGGACCCTCACTACCGGGGAGCTGTTTTTT	CATSDFKGTLTTGELFF
TRBD1	TRBV3-1	TRBJ2-2	-	TGTGCCAGCAGTCCCGGGACAGGGGTTTCCGGGGAGCTGTTTTTT	CASSPGTGVSGELFF
TRBD1	TRBV20-1	TRBJ2-7	-	TGCAGTGGGGGACAGAACACCGAGCAGTACTTC	CSGGQNTEQYF
-	TRBV19	TRBJ2-1	many	TGTGCCAGTAGTCTAATACAGGGTCGTCGCTCCTACAATGAGCAGTTCTTC	CASSLIQGRRSYNEQFF
-	TRBV6-6	TRBJ2-3	many	TGTGCCAGCAGGCGGGCCGGCACAGATACGCAGTATTTT	CASRRAGTDTQYF
-	TRBV18	TRBJ1-4	few	TGTGCCAGCTCACAGGGGTTGAATGAAAAACTGTTTTTT	CASSQGLNEKLFF
-	TRBV5-1	TRBJ2-1	-	TGCGCCAGCAGTACGGGCTACCTCCTCAATGAGCAGTTCTTC	CASSTGYLLNEQFF
TRBD1	TRBV7-2	TRBJ1-5	many	TGTGCCAGCAGCTTAGTCTGGTCCGACAGGGGGGGGTATAGCAATCAGCCCCAGCATTTT	CASSLVWSDRGGYSNQPQHF
TRBD1	TRBV30	TRBJ1-2	few	TGTGCCTCCTTATCAGGGGGATGGGGCTACACCTTC	CASLSGGWGYTF
-	TRBV29-1	TRBJ2-2	-	TGCAGTGTTGAAAGACTCGGGGAGCTGTTTTTT	CSVERLGELFF
TRBD1	TRBV20-1	TRBJ1-5	few	TGCAGTGCTAGAGACCTAAAGACAGGGTACGATCGCAATCAGCCCCAGCATTTT	CSARDLKTGYDRNQPQHF
-	TRBV29-1	TRBJ1-2	-	TGCAGCGACGCGGGACGGCAGAGCCTGTCATGCGCTAACTATGGCTACACCTTC	CSDAGRQSLSCANYGYTF
-	TRBV4-3	TRBJ1-2	few	TGCGCCAGCAGCCAAGCTTCCCGGGGGGCGCTCTATGGCTACACCTTC	CASSQASRGALYGYTF
-	TRBV6-6	TRBJ1-2	few	TGTGCCAGCAGTAATGGACCGCTTAATGGCTACACCTTC	CASSNGPLNGYTF
-	TRBV6-5	TRBJ1-1	few	TGTGCCAGCAGTTATCACCAGAACACTGAAGCTTTCTTT	CASSYHQNTEAFF
-	TRBV9	TRBJ2-3	many	TGTGCCAGCAGCGCCTCGAGGCGGTCTAGCACAGATACGCAGTATTTT	CASSASRRSSTDTQYF
-	TRBV3-1	TRBJ1-6	few	TGTGCCAGCAGCCATGAACGAAGCTCCTATAATTCACCCCTCCACTTT	CASSHERSSYNSPLHF
-	TRBV27	TRBJ1-5	few	TGTGCCAGCAGCCTCCGCGGCCGGGGAGGGTATAGCAATCAGCCCCAGCATTTT	CASSLRGRGGYSNQPQHF
-	TRBV11-2	TRBJ2-3	many	TGTGCCAGCAGCTTAAGGCGTGCGGGGGCTACAGATACGCAGTATTTT	CASSLRRAGATDTQYF
-	TRBV30	TRBJ2-6	many	TGTGCGGGGGGGACAGATTGGGCCAACGTCCTGACTTTC	CAGGTDWANVLTF
TRBD1	TRBV20-1	TRBJ2-7	-	TGCAGGGCTAGAATCGACAGGGGTGAGCAGTACTTC	CRARIDRGEQYF
-	TRBV20-1	TRBJ1-2	many	TGCAGTGCTAGAGCCACAAGTTATGGCTACACCTTC	CSARATSYGYTF
-	TRBV20-1	TRBJ2-6	many	TGCAGTGCTACCCCGGGTCAGGGGTCTGGGGCCAACGTCCTGACTTTC	CSATPGQGSGANVLTF
TRBD1	TRBV7-9	TRBJ2-7	-	TGTGCCAGCAGCACGCCCGGGACAGGGTACGAGCAGTACTTC	CASSTPGTGYEQYF
-	TRBV7-2	TRBJ2-4	-	TGTGCCAGCAGCCCCGAGGCCGCCAAAAACATTCAGTACTTC	CASSPEAAKNIQYF
TRBD1	TRBV28	TRBJ1-2	-	TGTGCCAGCAGCCAACAGGGGAGGGCTGGCTACACCTTC	CASSQQGRAGYTF
-	TRBV14	TRBJ2-5	few	TGTGCCAGCAGCCAAGAAGGACGGCCGTACTTC	CASSQEGRPYF
-	TRBV12-3/TRBV12-4	TRBJ1-3	few	TGTGCCAGCAGTCCGCACAGGTCTGGAAACACCATATATTTT	CASSPHRSGNTIYF
-	TRBV27	TRBJ2-5	many	TGTGCCAGCAGTTTAATGGCAGGGGAGACCCAGTACTTC	CASSLMAGETQYF
-	TRBV12-3/TRBV12-4	TRBJ1-2	many	TGTGCCAGCAGGCCAGGGACCAACTATGGCTACACCTTC	CASRPGTNYGYTF